The text below deals with one TCR beta chain. Its target is not known. The data belong to a study of shared clonotypes between healthy human individuals. Overall study results and limits: The sharing of about 5% of naive CD4 clonotypes was seen across a handful of donors.

Recent acute infections and vaccinations were absent in the healthy HIV-negative adult donors. Looked up from germline, CDR1 is SEHNR and CDR2 is FQNEAQ (reference sequence). The V end lost 5 bases, the J end lost 9 bases, and 17 bases lay between the germline ends. The length of the CDR3 is 14 residues. Only in-frame clones appear in the TCRdb table, and some are missing; sequencing was by immunoSEQ multiplex PCR. The data contain a few million clones, around nine tenths of them seen just once; the ten biggest clones take up more than 0.12%. Specimen: naive CD4+ T cells sorted from blood. Indicated subset: CD45RA+ positively selected. The TCR originated in a man younger than 30 in good health. The chain couples TRBV7-9 to TRBJ2-1; D perhaps matches TRBD1 (6 bases). The CDR3 is CASSPGPEGGEQFF. The DNA for the CDR3 is TGTGCCAGCAGCCCGGGCCCTGAAGGGGGTGAGCAGTTCTTC.